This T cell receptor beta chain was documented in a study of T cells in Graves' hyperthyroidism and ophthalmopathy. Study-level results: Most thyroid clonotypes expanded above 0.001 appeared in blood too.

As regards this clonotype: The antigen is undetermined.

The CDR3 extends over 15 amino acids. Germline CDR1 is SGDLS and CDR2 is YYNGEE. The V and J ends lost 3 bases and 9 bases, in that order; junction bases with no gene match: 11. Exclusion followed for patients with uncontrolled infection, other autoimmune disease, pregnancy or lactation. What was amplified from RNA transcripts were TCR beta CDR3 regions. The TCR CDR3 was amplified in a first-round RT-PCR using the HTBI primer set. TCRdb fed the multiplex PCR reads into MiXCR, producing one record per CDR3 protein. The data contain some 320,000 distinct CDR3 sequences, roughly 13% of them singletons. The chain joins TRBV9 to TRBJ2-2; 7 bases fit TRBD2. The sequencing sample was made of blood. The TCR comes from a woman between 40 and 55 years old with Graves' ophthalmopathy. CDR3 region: CASSAQKAGIRELFF. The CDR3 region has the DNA TGTGCCAGCAGCGCCCAGAAAGCGGGAATCCGGGAGCTGTTTTTT.